Listed below are T cell receptor beta chains from one sample, sequenced in a study of T cells in localized non-small cell lung cancer. Produced via immunoSEQ multiplex PCR; TCRdb's table is partial and in-frame only. Of some 19,000 clones listed, roughly 80% are singletons. The sample was peripheral blood, taken before any cancer treatment. These receptors were obtained from a man aged 40 to 69 with stage I lung adenocarcinoma. Each CDR3 is given with its conserved first and last residue. A D gene is named only where the DNA matches it firmly. Clone size is not always given. Where it is, it says once, few, many or a class for expanded clones.

CASRVGGNSNQPQHF,TGTGCCAGTAGGGTGGGTGGCAATAGCAATCAGCCCCAGCATTTT,once,.,TRBV19,TRBJ1-5
CASSATGHSSGNTIYF,TGTGCCAGCAGCGCCACGGGACATTCCTCTGGAAACACCATATATTTT,few,.,TRBV9,TRBJ1-3
CASSLSSGGRLQKTQYF,TGCGCCAGCAGCTTGAGCAGCGGGGGGCGCCTCCAGAAGACCCAGTACTTC,.,TRBD2,TRBV5-1,TRBJ2-5
CSVRAIMNPAGGSETQYF,TGCAGCGTTAGGGCCATAATGAACCCAGCGGGAGGTTCCGAGACCCAGTACTTC,.,TRBD2,TRBV29-1,TRBJ2-5
CASSFLGPNTGELFF,TGCGCCAGCAGCTTCTTAGGACCCAACACCGGGGAGCTGTTTTTT,.,.,TRBV5-1,TRBJ2-2
CASSYSFSGYEQYF,TGTGCCAGCAGTTACAGTTTTTCAGGCTACGAGCAGTACTTC,.,.,TRBV6-6,TRBJ2-7
CSVGTWRTETQYF,TGCAGCGTTGGGACCTGGCGTACAGAGACCCAGTACTTC,.,.,TRBV29-1,TRBJ2-5
CASSEIGGGGIANYGYTF,TGTGCCAGCAGTGAAATCGGAGGAGGGGGGATAGCTAACTATGGCTACACCTTC,.,.,TRBV6-1,TRBJ1-2
CSVVGSTDTQYF,TGCAGCGTTGTAGGAAGCACAGATACGCAGTATTTT,.,.,TRBV29-1,TRBJ2-3
CASSLYSGRGTNEQFF,TGTGCCAGCAGCCTTTATAGCGGGAGGGGAACCAATGAGCAGTTCTTC,.,TRBD2,TRBV7-2,TRBJ2-1
CATSREGMSTEAFF,TGTGCCACCAGCAGGGAGGGGATGAGCACTGAAGCTTTCTTT,.,.,TRBV15,TRBJ1-1
CASSFGAASYNEQFF,TGTGCCAGCAGCTTTGGGGCGGCCTCCTACAATGAGCAGTTCTTC,.,.,TRBV7-2,TRBJ2-1
CASSLTGGADTQYF,TGTGCCAGTAGTCTTACAGGGGGCGCAGATACGCAGTATTTT,.,TRBD1,TRBV19,TRBJ2-3
CASSVSLEDTQYF,TGTGCCAGCTCCGTCTCCTTAGAAGATACGCAGTATTTT,.,.,TRBV7-2,TRBJ2-3
CASRGNGELFF,TGTGCCAGCAGAGGAAACGGGGAGCTGTTTTTT,.,.,TRBV4-2,TRBJ2-2
CASSLAPGDQPQHF,TGTGCCAGCAGCTTAGCGCCGGGGGACCAGCCCCAGCATTTT,once,.,TRBV7-9,TRBJ1-5
CASSYEPRSNEQFF,TGTGCCAGCAGTTATGAACCCCGTAGCAATGAGCAGTTCTTC,once,.,TRBV27,TRBJ2-1
CASSSSLPYEQYF,TGTGCCAGCAGTTCCTCACTCCCCTACGAGCAGTACTTC,.,.,TRBV6-5,TRBJ2-7
CASSVEPSGLYEQYF,TGTGCCAGCAGCGTAGAGCCTAGCGGGCTCTACGAGCAGTACTTC,.,TRBD2,TRBV9,TRBJ2-7
CAWSGGGPGTQYF,TGTGCCTGGAGTGGCGGGGGCCCGGGGACCCAGTACTTC,.,.,TRBV30,TRBJ2-5
CASSPRTGRDEQFF,TGTGCCAGCTCACCCCGGACAGGGAGGGATGAGCAGTTCTTC,.,.,TRBV18,TRBJ2-1
CASSQDSSSTDTQYF,TGCGCCAGCAGCCAAGACTCTTCTAGCACAGATACGCAGTATTTT,.,.,TRBV4-1,TRBJ2-3
CASSLTDGMNTEAFF,TGTGCCAGCAGCTTAACAGACGGAATGAACACTGAAGCTTTCTTT,.,.,TRBV7-2,TRBJ1-1
CASSLAGTGNTGELFF,TGTGCCAGCAGTTTGGCTGGGACGGGAAACACCGGGGAGCTGTTTTTT,.,.,TRBV28,TRBJ2-2
CASERSEETQYF,TGTGCCAGCGAAAGGTCCGAAGAGACCCAGTACTTC,.,.,TRBV2,TRBJ2-5
CASSPQAGLAETQYF,TGTGCCAGCAGCCCCCAGGCGGGACTAGCGGAAACCCAGTACTTC,.,TRBD2,TRBV7-3,TRBJ2-5
CASSRTGSNYGYTF,TGTGCCAGCAGCAGGACAGGGTCTAACTATGGCTACACCTTC,.,TRBD1,TRBV27,TRBJ1-2
CASSLGTASGANVLTF,TGTGCCAGCAGCTTGGGGACAGCATCTGGGGCCAACGTCCTGACTTTC,.,.,TRBV5-6,TRBJ2-6
CASSLGSRGTNEKLFF,TGTGCCAGCAGCTTGGGGTCCAGGGGAACTAATGAAAAACTGTTTTTT,.,.,TRBV5-6,TRBJ1-4
CASSSRGDTQYF,TGTGCCAGCAGCTCCCGGGGAGATACGCAGTATTTT,once,.,TRBV7-3,TRBJ2-3
CASRFRFGTGGETQYF,TGTGCAAGTCGCTTCCGCTTTGGGACAGGGGGAGAGACCCAGTACTTC,once,.,TRBV12-2,TRBJ2-5
CASSQEEETQYF,TGTGCCAGCAGCCAGGAAGAAGAGACCCAGTACTTC,.,.,TRBV11-2,TRBJ2-5
CASSISGTDTQYF,TGTGCCAGTAGTATTTCGGGGACAGATACGCAGTATTTT,.,.,TRBV19,TRBJ2-3
CASSQGGVRGMGNYEQYF,TGTGCCAGCAGCCAAGGGGGGGTTCGCGGGATGGGGAACTACGAGCAGTACTTC,.,.,TRBV4-2,TRBJ2-7
CASSLSSGRGQPQHF,TGTGCCAGCAGCTTATCATCGGGCAGGGGGCAGCCCCAGCATTTT,.,TRBD1,TRBV7-2,TRBJ1-5
CASSLRVLGEQYF,TGTGCCAGCAGCTTGCGGGTACTGGGAGAGCAGTACTTC,few,.,TRBV5-5,TRBJ2-7